The source of this T cell receptor (beta chain) is a study of T cells in Graves' hyperthyroidism and ophthalmopathy. Overall study results and limits: Appearing also in blood were most of the thyroid clonotypes expanded above 0.001.

What was amplified from RNA transcripts were TCR beta CDR3 regions. First-round RT-PCR with HTBI primers amplified the TCR CDR3 region. TCRdb itself ran the multiplex PCR reads through MiXCR, one entry per CDR3 protein. The sample contains some 440,000 distinct CDR3 sequences, 15% to 17% of which appear only once. This clonotype turned up a few times. Its specificity is unknown. This clonotype originated in a woman in her late teens or twenties with Graves' hyperthyroidism. Input material: blood.

CDR3 sequence: CASSQYSLVKKLFF. CDR3 sequence (DNA): TGCGCCAGCAGCCAATATTCTCTCGTGAAAAAACTGTTTTTT. J is TRBJ1-4 and V is TRBV4-1, with D uncertain. Germline values: CDR1 MGHRA, CDR2 YSYEKL. The CDR3 has 14 amino acids. The V end lost 2 bases, the J end lost 9 bases, and 13 bases lay between the germline ends.